This T cell receptor beta chain was documented in a study of blood T cells in healthy people across ages. Overall study findings and caveats: It was the long-lived donors that had more naive CD4+ cells and higher diversity than aged donors. Using unsorted PBMCs precluded a conclusive naive versus antigen-experienced comparison.

As regards this clonotype: The antigen remains unidentified.

The use of a sample-barcoded 5' primer and a J-beta primer mix characterized a second PCR of about 6 to 11 cycles. Every single cDNA molecule received a tag from a template-switch adaptor with 12 random nucleotides. TCRdb re-derived calls from the 5' RACE reads in MiXCR, one entry per CDR3 protein. The data contain 380,000 or so distinct CDR3 sequences, about 55% of them singletons. CDR3 size: 15 residues. The trim removed 2 bases at V and 7 bases at J, leaving 5 bases unmatched. Germline loops: CDR1 ENHRY, CDR2 SYGVKD. The chain recombines TRBV10-3 with TRBJ2-1, with 10 bases lining up with TRBD1. This TCR was sampled from a man between 60 and 75 years old in good health. Sequencing was performed on blood. The CDR3 DNA sequence: TGTGCCATCAGTGAGGACAGGGGGCTAAGGAATGAGCAGTTCTTC. It codes for CAISEDRGLRNEQFF.